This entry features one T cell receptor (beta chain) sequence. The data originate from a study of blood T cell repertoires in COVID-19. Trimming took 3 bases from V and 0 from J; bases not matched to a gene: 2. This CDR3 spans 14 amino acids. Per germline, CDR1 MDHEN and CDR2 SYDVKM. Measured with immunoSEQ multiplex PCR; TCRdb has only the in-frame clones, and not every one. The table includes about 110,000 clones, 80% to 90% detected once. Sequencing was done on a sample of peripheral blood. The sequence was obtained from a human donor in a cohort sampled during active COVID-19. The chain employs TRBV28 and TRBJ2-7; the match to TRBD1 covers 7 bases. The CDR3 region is CASSFWDSSYEQYF. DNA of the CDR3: TGTGCCAGCAGTTTCTGGGACAGCTCCTACGAGCAGTACTTC.